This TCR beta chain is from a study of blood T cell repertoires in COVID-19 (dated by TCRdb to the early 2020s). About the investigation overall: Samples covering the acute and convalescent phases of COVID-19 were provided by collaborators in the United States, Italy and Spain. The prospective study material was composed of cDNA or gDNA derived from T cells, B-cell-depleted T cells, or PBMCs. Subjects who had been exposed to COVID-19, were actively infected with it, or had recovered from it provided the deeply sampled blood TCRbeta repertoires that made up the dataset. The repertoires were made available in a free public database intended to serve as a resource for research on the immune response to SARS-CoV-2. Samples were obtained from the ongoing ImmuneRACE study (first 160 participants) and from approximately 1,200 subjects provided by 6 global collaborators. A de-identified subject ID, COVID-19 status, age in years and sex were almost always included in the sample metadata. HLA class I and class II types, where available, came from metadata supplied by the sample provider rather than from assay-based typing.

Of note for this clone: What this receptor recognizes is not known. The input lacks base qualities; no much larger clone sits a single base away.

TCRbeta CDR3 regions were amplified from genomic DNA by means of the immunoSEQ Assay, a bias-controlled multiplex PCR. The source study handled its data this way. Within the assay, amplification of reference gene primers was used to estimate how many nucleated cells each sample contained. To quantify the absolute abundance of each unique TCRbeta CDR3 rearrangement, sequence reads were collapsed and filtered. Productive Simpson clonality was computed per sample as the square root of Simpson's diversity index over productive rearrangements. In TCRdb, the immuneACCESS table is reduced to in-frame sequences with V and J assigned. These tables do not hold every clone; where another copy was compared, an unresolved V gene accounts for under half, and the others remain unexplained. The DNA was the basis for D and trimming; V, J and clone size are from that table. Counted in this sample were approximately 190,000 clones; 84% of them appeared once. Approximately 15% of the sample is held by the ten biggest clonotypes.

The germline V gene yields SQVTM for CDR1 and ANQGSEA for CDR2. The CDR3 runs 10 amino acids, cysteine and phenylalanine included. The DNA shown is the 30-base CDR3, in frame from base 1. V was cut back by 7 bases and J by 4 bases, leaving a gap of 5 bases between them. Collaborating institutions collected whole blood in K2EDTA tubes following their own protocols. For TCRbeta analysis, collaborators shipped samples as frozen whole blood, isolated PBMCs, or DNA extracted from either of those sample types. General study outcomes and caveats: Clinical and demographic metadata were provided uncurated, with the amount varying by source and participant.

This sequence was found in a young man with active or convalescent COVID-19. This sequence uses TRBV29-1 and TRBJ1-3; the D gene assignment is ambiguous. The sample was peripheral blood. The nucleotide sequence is TGCAGCGCCTTAGGAAACACCATATATTTT. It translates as CSALGNTIYF. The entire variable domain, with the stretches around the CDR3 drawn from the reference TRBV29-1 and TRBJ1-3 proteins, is SAVISQKPSRDICQRGTSLTIQCQVDSQVTMMFWYRQQPGQSLTLIATANQGSEATYESGFVIDKFPISRPNLTFSTLTVSNMSPEDSSIYLCSALGNTIYFGEGSWLTVV.